Listed below are T cell receptor beta chains from one sample, sequenced in a study of blood T cell repertoires in COVID-19. The protocol was immunoSEQ multiplex PCR, while the TCRdb copy is restricted to in-frame clones and leaves out a portion. Of fewer than 300,000 clones listed, approximately 88% are singletons. The sample comprised peripheral blood. The receptors were sampled from a woman aged 25 to 39 with acute or convalescent COVID-19. CDR3s include the opening cysteine and the closing phenylalanine or tryptophan. Each record gives: CDR3 length, J gene, V gene, D gene, clone size, CDR3 protein, CDR3 DNA. A D gene is named only where the DNA matches it firmly. Not every row has a clone size; where given, it reads once, few, many or a size class.

CDR3 length: 13; J gene: TRBJ2-7; V gene: TRBV19; D gene: NA; clone size: NA; CDR3 protein: CASSIDPGFEQYF; CDR3 DNA: TGTGCCAGTAGTATAGACCCAGGTTTCGAGCAGTACTTC
CDR3 length: 14; J gene: TRBJ1-1; V gene: TRBV10-3; D gene: TRBD1; clone size: NA; CDR3 protein: CAIEGQGDNTEAFF; CDR3 DNA: TGTGCCATCGAGGGACAGGGGGATAACACTGAAGCTTTCTTT
CDR3 length: 13; J gene: TRBJ2-5; V gene: TRBV5-4; D gene: NA; clone size: NA; CDR3 protein: CASSAAGEETQYF; CDR3 DNA: TGTGCCAGCAGCGCCGCAGGGGAAGAGACCCAGTACTTC
CDR3 length: 15; J gene: TRBJ2-7; V gene: TRBV6-2/TRBV6-3; D gene: TRBD2; clone size: NA; CDR3 protein: CASSLIAGGPYEQYF; CDR3 DNA: TGTGCCAGCAGCTTGATAGCGGGAGGGCCCTACGAGCAGTACTTC
CDR3 length: 17; J gene: TRBJ2-1; V gene: TRBV11-2; D gene: TRBD2; clone size: NA; CDR3 protein: CASSPRTSPDRYNEQFF; CDR3 DNA: TGTGCCAGCAGCCCCCGGACTAGCCCAGATCGGTACAATGAGCAGTTCTTC
CDR3 length: 15; J gene: TRBJ2-3; V gene: TRBV7-8; D gene: TRBD1; clone size: NA; CDR3 protein: CASSFTGQSTDTQYF; CDR3 DNA: TGTGCCAGCAGCTTTACGGGACAGTCCACAGATACGCAGTATTTT
CDR3 length: 12; J gene: TRBJ1-2; V gene: TRBV30; D gene: TRBD1; clone size: NA; CDR3 protein: CAWRGQGNGYTF; CDR3 DNA: TGTGCCTGGAGGGGACAGGGTAACGGCTACACCTTC
CDR3 length: 14; J gene: TRBJ2-2; V gene: TRBV11-3; D gene: TRBD1; clone size: NA; CDR3 protein: CASSLGQGAGELFF; CDR3 DNA: TGTGCCAGCAGCCTAGGACAGGGGGCCGGGGAGCTGTTTTTT
CDR3 length: 13; J gene: TRBJ2-5; V gene: TRBV18; D gene: NA; clone size: once; CDR3 protein: CASSPDGAETQYF; CDR3 DNA: TGTGCCAGCTCACCCGATGGGGCAGAGACCCAGTACTTC
CDR3 length: 15; J gene: TRBJ1-1; V gene: TRBV6-5; D gene: NA; clone size: NA; CDR3 protein: CASTPVQGRRLGAFF; CDR3 DNA: TGTGCCAGCACCCCCGTCCAGGGGCGGCGATTAGGAGCTTTCTTT
CDR3 length: 15; J gene: TRBJ1-3; V gene: TRBV9; D gene: NA; clone size: NA; CDR3 protein: CASSEEDSSGNTIYF; CDR3 DNA: TGTGCCAGCAGCGAAGAGGACAGCTCTGGAAACACCATATATTTT
CDR3 length: 14; J gene: TRBJ1-5; V gene: TRBV29-1; D gene: TRBD1; clone size: NA; CDR3 protein: CSAKDGTGNQPQHF; CDR3 DNA: TGCAGCGCCAAAGATGGGACAGGGAATCAGCCCCAGCATTTT
CDR3 length: 16; J gene: TRBJ1-5; V gene: TRBV6-2/TRBV6-3; D gene: NA; clone size: NA; CDR3 protein: CASSYLSPLGNQPQHF; CDR3 DNA: TGTGCCAGCAGTTATTTATCGCCACTGGGCAATCAGCCCCAGCATTTT
CDR3 length: 15; J gene: TRBJ2-5; V gene: TRBV15; D gene: TRBD1; clone size: NA; CDR3 protein: CATSGAGQGGETQYF; CDR3 DNA: TGTGCCACCAGCGGCGCGGGACAGGGGGGAGAGACCCAGTACTTC
CDR3 length: 15; J gene: TRBJ2-5; V gene: TRBV11-2; D gene: TRBD1; clone size: NA; CDR3 protein: CASSLRDRELETQYF; CDR3 DNA: TGTGCCAGCAGCTTACGGGACAGGGAATTGGAGACCCAGTACTTC
CDR3 length: 16; J gene: TRBJ2-5; V gene: TRBV6-5; D gene: TRBD1; clone size: once; CDR3 protein: CASSYGGTGPFETQYF; CDR3 DNA: TGTGCCAGCAGTTACGGCGGGACAGGGCCGTTCGAGACCCAGTACTTC
CDR3 length: 13; J gene: TRBJ2-1; V gene: TRBV10-3; D gene: NA; clone size: NA; CDR3 protein: CAISEDRSNEQFF; CDR3 DNA: TGTGCCATCAGTGAGGACAGGTCAAATGAGCAGTTCTTC
CDR3 length: 14; J gene: TRBJ1-1; V gene: TRBV6-5; D gene: NA; clone size: NA; CDR3 protein: CASSYVAGGTEAFF; CDR3 DNA: TGTGCCAGCAGTTACGTGGCGGGGGGTACTGAAGCTTTCTTT
CDR3 length: 18; J gene: TRBJ2-5; V gene: TRBV6-2/TRBV6-3; D gene: TRBD2; clone size: NA; CDR3 protein: CASSYWTSGRARQETQYF; CDR3 DNA: TGTGCCAGCAGTTACTGGACTAGCGGGAGGGCCAGGCAAGAGACCCAGTACTTC
CDR3 length: 14; J gene: TRBJ2-5; V gene: TRBV6-5; D gene: NA; clone size: once; CDR3 protein: CASSPSGDQETQYF; CDR3 DNA: TGTGCCAGCAGTCCCTCAGGGGATCAAGAGACCCAGTACTTC
CDR3 length: 17; J gene: TRBJ2-3; V gene: TRBV19; D gene: TRBD2; clone size: NA; CDR3 protein: CASSGGLAGGDFDTQYF; CDR3 DNA: TGTGCCAGTAGTGGCGGACTAGCGGGAGGGGATTTTGATACGCAGTATTTT
CDR3 length: 15; J gene: TRBJ2-1; V gene: TRBV19; D gene: NA; clone size: NA; CDR3 protein: CASSTRLNTYNEQFF; CDR3 DNA: TGTGCCAGTAGTACCAGACTGAACACCTACAATGAGCAGTTCTTC
CDR3 length: 16; J gene: TRBJ2-5; V gene: TRBV11-1; D gene: TRBD1; clone size: NA; CDR3 protein: CASSRRTGKYQETQYF; CDR3 DNA: TGTGCCAGCAGCCGACGGACAGGGAAATACCAAGAGACCCAGTACTTC
CDR3 length: 14; J gene: TRBJ2-7; V gene: TRBV6-5; D gene: TRBD1; clone size: NA; CDR3 protein: CASSKPTGVYEQYF; CDR3 DNA: TGTGCCAGCAGCAAGCCGACAGGGGTGTACGAGCAGTACTTC
CDR3 length: 18; J gene: TRBJ2-7; V gene: TRBV5-6; D gene: TRBD1; clone size: NA; CDR3 protein: CASSLYLFTGQISYEQYF; CDR3 DNA: TGTGCCAGCAGCTTGTACTTATTTACGGGACAGATCTCCTACGAGCAGTACTTC
CDR3 length: 15; J gene: TRBJ2-7; V gene: TRBV11-2; D gene: TRBD2; clone size: NA; CDR3 protein: CASSLIAGDPYEQYF; CDR3 DNA: TGTGCCAGCAGCCTTATAGCGGGAGACCCCTACGAGCAGTACTTC
CDR3 length: 14; J gene: TRBJ2-5; V gene: TRBV24-1; D gene: TRBD1; clone size: NA; CDR3 protein: CATGRNRGWETQYF; CDR3 DNA: TGTGCCACCGGACGTAACAGGGGTTGGGAGACCCAGTACTTC
CDR3 length: 15; J gene: TRBJ2-7; V gene: TRBV7-2; D gene: TRBD2; clone size: NA; CDR3 protein: CASSHRLAGDYEQYF; CDR3 DNA: TGTGCCAGCAGTCATAGACTAGCGGGGGACTACGAGCAGTACTTC
CDR3 length: 13; J gene: TRBJ2-1; V gene: TRBV9; D gene: NA; clone size: NA; CDR3 protein: CASSPGVGNEQFF; CDR3 DNA: TGTGCCAGCAGCCCCGGGGTGGGCAATGAGCAGTTCTTC
CDR3 length: 16; J gene: TRBJ1-5; V gene: TRBV5-8; D gene: TRBD1; clone size: NA; CDR3 protein: CASSLVRQGWDQPQHF; CDR3 DNA: TGTGCCAGCAGCTTGGTTAGACAGGGGTGGGATCAGCCCCAGCATTTT
CDR3 length: 16; J gene: TRBJ2-3; V gene: TRBV19; D gene: TRBD2; clone size: NA; CDR3 protein: CASSKGTSGSTDTQYF; CDR3 DNA: TGTGCCAGTAGTAAAGGGACTAGCGGGAGTACAGATACGCAGTATTTT
CDR3 length: 11; J gene: TRBJ2-1; V gene: TRBV11-3; D gene: NA; clone size: NA; CDR3 protein: CASSFPRGQFF; CDR3 DNA: TGTGCCAGCAGCTTTCCCAGGGGCCAGTTCTTC
CDR3 length: 15; J gene: TRBJ1-2; V gene: TRBV27; D gene: TRBD1; clone size: once; CDR3 protein: CASSFYSGGTDGYTF; CDR3 DNA: TGTGCCAGCAGTTTTTATTCAGGGGGGACGGATGGCTACACCTTC
CDR3 length: 13; J gene: TRBJ2-7; V gene: TRBV10-1; D gene: TRBD1; clone size: NA; CDR3 protein: CASRRDRTYEQYF; CDR3 DNA: TGCGCCAGCAGACGGGACAGGACCTACGAGCAGTACTTC
CDR3 length: 10; J gene: TRBJ2-5; V gene: TRBV12-3/TRBV12-4; D gene: NA; clone size: NA; CDR3 protein: CASSIETQYF; CDR3 DNA: TGTGCCAGCAGCATAGAGACCCAGTACTTC
CDR3 length: 15; J gene: TRBJ2-1; V gene: TRBV30; D gene: TRBD2; clone size: NA; CDR3 protein: CAWSRLAGGPNEQFF; CDR3 DNA: TGTGCCTGGAGCCGACTAGCGGGAGGGCCCAATGAGCAGTTCTTC
CDR3 length: 17; J gene: TRBJ2-7; V gene: TRBV5-6; D gene: TRBD2; clone size: NA; CDR3 protein: CASSLGLGLAGGNEQYF; CDR3 DNA: TGTGCCAGCAGCTTGGGATTAGGACTAGCGGGAGGAAACGAGCAGTACTTC
CDR3 length: 12; J gene: TRBJ1-2; V gene: TRBV5-1; D gene: NA; clone size: NA; CDR3 protein: CASRETGSGYTF; CDR3 DNA: TGCGCCAGCAGGGAAACAGGGTCTGGCTACACCTTC
CDR3 length: 14; J gene: TRBJ1-2; V gene: TRBV7-9; D gene: NA; clone size: NA; CDR3 protein: CASSLGKSSGGYTF; CDR3 DNA: TGTGCCAGCAGCCTAGGGAAGAGCTCGGGGGGCTACACCTTC
CDR3 length: 17; J gene: TRBJ2-3; V gene: TRBV4-2; D gene: TRBD2; clone size: NA; CDR3 protein: CASSQEHEGGPSDTQYF; CDR3 DNA: TGTGCCAGCAGCCAAGAGCATGAGGGAGGGCCCTCGGATACGCAGTATTTT
CDR3 length: 18; J gene: TRBJ2-1; V gene: TRBV5-6; D gene: NA; clone size: NA; CDR3 protein: CASSQQNRLVLSLDEQFF; CDR3 DNA: TGTGCCAGCAGCCAACAAAACCGACTAGTATTATCCCTGGATGAGCAGTTCTTC
CDR3 length: 14; J gene: TRBJ2-1; V gene: TRBV12-5; D gene: NA; clone size: NA; CDR3 protein: CASGLPGAYNEQFF; CDR3 DNA: TGTGCTAGTGGTCTCCCGGGTGCTTACAATGAGCAGTTCTTC
CDR3 length: 13; J gene: TRBJ2-1; V gene: TRBV5-4; D gene: NA; clone size: NA; CDR3 protein: CASGPVPYNEQFF; CDR3 DNA: TGTGCCAGCGGCCCCGTGCCCTACAATGAGCAGTTCTTC
CDR3 length: 16; J gene: TRBJ2-7; V gene: TRBV11-2; D gene: TRBD2; clone size: NA; CDR3 protein: CASAGRPTSGLYEQYF; CDR3 DNA: TGTGCCAGCGCTGGCAGGCCCACTAGCGGACTTTACGAGCAGTACTTC